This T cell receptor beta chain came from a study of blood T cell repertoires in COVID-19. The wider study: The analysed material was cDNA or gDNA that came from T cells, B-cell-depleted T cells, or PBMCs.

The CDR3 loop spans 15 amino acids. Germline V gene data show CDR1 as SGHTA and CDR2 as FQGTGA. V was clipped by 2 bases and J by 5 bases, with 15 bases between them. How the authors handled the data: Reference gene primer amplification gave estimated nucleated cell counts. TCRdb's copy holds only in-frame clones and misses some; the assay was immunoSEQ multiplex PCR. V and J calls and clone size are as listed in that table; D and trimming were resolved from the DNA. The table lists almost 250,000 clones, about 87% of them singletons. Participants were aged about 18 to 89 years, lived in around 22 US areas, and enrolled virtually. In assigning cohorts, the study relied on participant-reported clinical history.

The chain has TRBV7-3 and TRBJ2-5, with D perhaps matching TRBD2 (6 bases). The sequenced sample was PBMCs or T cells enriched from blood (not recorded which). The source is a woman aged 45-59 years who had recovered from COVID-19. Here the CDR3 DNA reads TGTGCCAGCAGCTTAGGAGCGGGCCAAGGGGAGACCCAGTACTTC. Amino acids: CASSLGAGQGETQYF. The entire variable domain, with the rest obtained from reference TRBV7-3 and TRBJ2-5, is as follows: GAGVSQTPSNKVTEKGKYVELRCDPISGHTALYWYRQSLGQGPEFLIYFQGTGAADDSGLPNDRFFAVRPEGSVSTLKIQRTERGDSAVYLCASSLGAGQGETQYFGPGTRLLVL.